These T cell receptor beta chains were read from a single sample in a study of cytotoxic CD8 clonotypes in ibrutinib-treated CLL. The repertoire was sequenced with immunoSEQ multiplex PCR; TCRdb's copy has only in-frame clones and lacks some. The data show 150,000 to 200,000 clones, approximately 91% seen once. The sequencing here drew on PBMCs, taken at disease progression, from a patient treated with ibrutinib. The receptors shown here come from a human donor with chronic lymphocytic leukemia. CDR3s include the opening cysteine and the closing phenylalanine or tryptophan. D genes are given only for firm matches. Size values are once, few and many counts, or a class for expanded clones, and some rows have none.

size	J	V	D	CDR3	DNA
.	TRBJ2-7	TRBV6-5	TRBD2	CASSLTGTRSYEQYF	TGTGCCAGCAGCCTGACCGGGACTAGGTCCTACGAGCAGTACTTC
few	TRBJ1-2	TRBV19	.	CASSQANYGYTF	TGTGCCAGTTCACAGGCGAACTATGGCTACACCTTC
once	TRBJ2-1	TRBV6-5	.	CASTRTALNNEQFF	TGTGCCAGCACCCGGACAGCTCTTAACAATGAGCAGTTCTTC
few	TRBJ1-5	TRBV2	.	CASSEFGPGLDQPQHF	TGTGCCAGCAGTGAATTCGGACCGGGACTAGATCAGCCCCAGCATTTT
.	TRBJ1-2	TRBV23-1	TRBD1	CASSRSTGDGYGYTF	TGCGCCAGCAGTCGATCGACAGGGGACGGCTATGGCTACACCTTC
.	TRBJ2-7	TRBV10-3	TRBD1	CAISELRDRGYEQYF	TGTGCCATCAGTGAGCTCCGGGACAGGGGATACGAGCAGTACTTC
.	TRBJ2-1	TRBV6-5	TRBD2	CASSPGSGGFNEQFF	TGTGCCAGCAGTCCAGGGAGCGGGGGCTTCAATGAGCAGTTCTTC
.	TRBJ1-1	TRBV27	TRBD1	CATMRQGTEAFF	TGTGCCACCATGAGACAGGGAACTGAAGCTTTCTTT
.	TRBJ1-1	TRBV7-8	TRBD1	CASSLTTGGAWTEAFF	TGTGCCAGCAGCTTAACAACAGGGGGCGCTTGGACTGAAGCTTTCTTT
.	TRBJ2-1	TRBV7-6	TRBD2	CASSLEAAASGSSYNEQFF	TGTGCCAGCAGCTTAGAGGCAGCGGCTAGCGGGAGCTCCTACAATGAGCAGTTCTTC
.	TRBJ1-2	TRBV4-1	.	CASSQESRSHQGGYTF	TGCGCCAGCAGCCAAGAGTCCAGGTCCCATCAGGGAGGCTACACCTTC
.	TRBJ2-1	TRBV14	TRBD2	CASSLGAGVNEQFF	TGTGCCAGCAGCCTCGGAGCGGGAGTGAATGAGCAGTTCTTC
.	TRBJ2-2	TRBV7-2	.	CASSLPLDSWHTGELFF	TGTGCCAGCAGCTTACCCCTGGACAGCTGGCACACCGGGGAGCTGTTTTTT
.	TRBJ2-2	TRBV11-2	TRBD1	CASSLVGQQTGELFF	TGTGCCAGCAGCTTAGTGGGACAGCAAACCGGGGAGCTGTTTTTT
.	TRBJ2-7	TRBV11-3	.	CASSLGPPYEQYF	TGTGCCAGCAGCTTAGGTCCACCCTACGAGCAGTACTTC
.	TRBJ2-5	TRBV7-2	.	CASSLVWGREETQYF	TGTGCCAGCAGCTTAGTTTGGGGTAGGGAAGAGACCCAGTACTTC
.	TRBJ2-3	TRBV10-3	.	CATSKGASTDTQYF	TGTGCCACAAGCAAAGGAGCTAGCACAGATACGCAGTATTTT